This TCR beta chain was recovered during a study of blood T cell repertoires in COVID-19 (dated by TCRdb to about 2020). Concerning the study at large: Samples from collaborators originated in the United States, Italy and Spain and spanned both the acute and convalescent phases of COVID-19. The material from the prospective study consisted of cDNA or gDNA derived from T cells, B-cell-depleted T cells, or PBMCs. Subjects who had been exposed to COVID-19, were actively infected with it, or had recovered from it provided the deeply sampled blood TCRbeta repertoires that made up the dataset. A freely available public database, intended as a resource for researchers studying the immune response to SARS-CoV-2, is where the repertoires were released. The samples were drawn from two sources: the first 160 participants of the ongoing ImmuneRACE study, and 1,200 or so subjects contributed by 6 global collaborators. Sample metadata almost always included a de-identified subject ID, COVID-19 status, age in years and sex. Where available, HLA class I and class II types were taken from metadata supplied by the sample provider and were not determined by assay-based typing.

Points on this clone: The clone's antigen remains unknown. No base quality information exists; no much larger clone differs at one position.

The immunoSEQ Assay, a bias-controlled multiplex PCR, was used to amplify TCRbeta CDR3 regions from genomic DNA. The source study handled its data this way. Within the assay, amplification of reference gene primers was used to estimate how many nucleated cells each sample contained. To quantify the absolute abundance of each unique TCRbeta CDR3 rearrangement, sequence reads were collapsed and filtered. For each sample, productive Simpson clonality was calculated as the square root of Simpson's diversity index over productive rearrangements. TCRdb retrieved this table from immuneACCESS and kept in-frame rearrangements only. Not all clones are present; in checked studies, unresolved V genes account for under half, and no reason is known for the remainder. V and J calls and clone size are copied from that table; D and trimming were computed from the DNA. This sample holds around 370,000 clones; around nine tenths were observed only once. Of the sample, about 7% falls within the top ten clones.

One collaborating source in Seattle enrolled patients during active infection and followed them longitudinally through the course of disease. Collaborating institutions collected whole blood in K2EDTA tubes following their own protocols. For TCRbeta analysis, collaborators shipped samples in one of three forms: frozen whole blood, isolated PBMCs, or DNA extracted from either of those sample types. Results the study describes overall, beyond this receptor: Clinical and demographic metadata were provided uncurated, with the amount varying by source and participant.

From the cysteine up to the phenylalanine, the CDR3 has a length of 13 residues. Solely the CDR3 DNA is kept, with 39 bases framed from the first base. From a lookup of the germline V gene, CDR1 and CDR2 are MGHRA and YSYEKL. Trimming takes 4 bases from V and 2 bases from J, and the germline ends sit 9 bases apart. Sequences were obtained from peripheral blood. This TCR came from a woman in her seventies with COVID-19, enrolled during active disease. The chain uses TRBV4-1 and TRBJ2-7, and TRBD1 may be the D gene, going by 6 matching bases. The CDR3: CASSRDNTYEQYF. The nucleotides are TGCGCCAGCAGCCGGGACAACACCTACGAGCAGTACTTC.